In this sample, the clone carrying this T cell receptor (beta chain) turned up once. CDR3 length: 13 residues. Trimming shortened V by 0 bases and J by 6 bases, and 6 bases separated the two germline ends. The germline V gene encodes CDR1 MNHEY and CDR2 SVGAGI. This record belongs to a study of cytotoxic CD8 clonotypes in ibrutinib-treated CLL. Measured with immunoSEQ multiplex PCR; TCRdb has only the in-frame clones, and not every one. The table has tens of thousands of clones, over 75% seen once. The clonotype comes from a human donor with chronic lymphocytic leukemia. The material was PBMCs, obtained at disease progression, from a patient treated with ibrutinib. The V and J genes are TRBV6-5 and TRBJ2-1; D is unclear. CDR3 coding DNA: TGTGCCAGCAGTTACTCGGGCCCCAATGAGCAGTTCTTC. The encoded protein is CASSYSGPNEQFF.